This T cell receptor (beta chain) was sequenced for a study of blood T cells in healthy people across ages. Overall study findings and caveats: Changes seen in expanded clonotypes were possibly confounded by donor CMV status left unknown. Comparison with aged donors showed that long-lived donors had more naive CD4+ cells and higher diversity.

Of note for this clonotype: Antigen specificity is unknown.

Roughly 10 milliliters of peripheral blood were drawn from each donor into EDTA-treated tubes. V was trimmed by 5 bases and J by 1 base, leaving 17 bases between them. The CDR3 is 16 amino acids. Per the germline V gene, CDR1 is MNHEY and CDR2 is SVGEGT. Primers used in a second PCR of about 7 to 11 cycles were a sample-barcoded 5' primer and a J-beta primer mix. TCRdb reprocessed the 5' RACE reads via MiXCR and lists one record per CDR3 protein. The sample includes about 640,000 distinct CDR3 sequences, 35% to 50% of them seen just once. The source of this sequence is an elderly man in good health. The rearrangement uses TRBV6-2 or TRBV6-3 and TRBJ2-5, with D possibly being TRBD2 (6 bases). Material for sequencing was blood. CDR3 in amino acids: CASSRPGLSTQETQYF. The CDR3 DNA follows: TGTGCCAGCAGTCGACCGGGACTCTCAACCCAAGAGACCCAGTACTTC.